Listed below are T cell receptor beta chains from one sample, sequenced in a study of OX40 agonist ivuxolimab in advanced cancers. Repertoires were generated with immunoSEQ multiplex PCR, while TCRdb's copy carries only in-frame clones and drops some. The top ten clones hold roughly 15% of a sample with 22,000 or so clones, around 84% of them seen once. The material sequenced was CD4+ or CD8+ T cells sorted from blood, taken in a trial of the OX40 agonist ivuxolimab. These receptors originate from an adult with an advanced solid tumor such as melanoma, head and neck, liver or kidney cancer. CDR3s include the opening cysteine and the closing phenylalanine or tryptophan. Fields, in order: D gene, V gene, clone size, J gene, CDR3 DNA, CDR3 protein. A D gene is named only where the DNA matches it firmly. Size is stated for part of the rows, as once, few or many counts, or as a class when the clone is expanded.

D: TRBD2
V: TRBV5-1
size: few
J: TRBJ2-2
DNA: TGCGCCAGCAGCCGAACCGGGACTAGGGACACCGGGGAGCTGTTTTTT
CDR3: CASSRTGTRDTGELFF

D: TRBD1
V: TRBV2
size: once
J: TRBJ2-2
DNA: TGTGCCAGCAGGGACAGGGCGGGGAGCGGGACCGGGGAGCTGTTTTTT
CDR3: CASRDRAGSGTGELFF

D: .
V: TRBV7-2
size: .
J: TRBJ1-5
DNA: TGTGCCAGCAGCTTAGACAATTTTAGCAATCAGCCCCAGCATTTT
CDR3: CASSLDNFSNQPQHF

D: .
V: TRBV7-3
size: .
J: TRBJ2-2
DNA: TGTGCCAGCATCGGAAAGGGGTTAGGGGAGCTGTTTTTT
CDR3: CASIGKGLGELFF

D: TRBD2
V: TRBV7-2
size: .
J: TRBJ2-5
DNA: TGTGCCAGCAGCTTAGTGGGGGGGGAGACCCAGTACTTC
CDR3: CASSLVGGETQYF

D: .
V: TRBV6-4
size: .
J: TRBJ2-3
DNA: TGTGCCAGCAGTGACGGTAGCGGTGATACAGATACGCAGTATTTT
CDR3: CASSDGSGDTDTQYF

D: .
V: TRBV4-1
size: .
J: TRBJ1-3
DNA: TGCGCCAGCAGCCAAGCCGGGGGGAATGGAAACACCATATATTTT
CDR3: CASSQAGGNGNTIYF

D: .
V: TRBV13
size: .
J: TRBJ2-7
DNA: TGTGCCAGCAGCCCCGTAGGATCCTACGAGCAGTACTTC
CDR3: CASSPVGSYEQYF

D: .
V: TRBV5-1
size: .
J: TRBJ2-7
DNA: TGCGCCAGCAGCTTGTACCGTAGTAGCGAGCAGTACTTC
CDR3: CASSLYRSSEQYF

D: TRBD1
V: TRBV6-6
size: .
J: TRBJ2-7
DNA: TGTGCCAGCGGGGAATGGGACAGGGCCTACGAGCAGTACTTC
CDR3: CASGEWDRAYEQYF

D: .
V: TRBV7-9
size: .
J: TRBJ1-6
DNA: TGTGCCAGCAGCTCCGTTGAAAATTCACCCCTCCACTTT
CDR3: CASSSVENSPLHF

D: .
V: TRBV7-9
size: .
J: TRBJ1-1
DNA: TGTGCCAGCGTTCTGAACACTGAAGCTTTCTTT
CDR3: CASVLNTEAFF

D: .
V: TRBV10-3
size: few
J: TRBJ1-1
DNA: TGTGCCATCAGGACACAGGGAGATAACACTGAAGCTTTCTTT
CDR3: CAIRTQGDNTEAFF

D: TRBD1
V: TRBV6-1
size: .
J: TRBJ1-2
DNA: TGTGCCAGCAGTCCAGGGGGGGGTGGCTATGGCTACACCTTC
CDR3: CASSPGGGGYGYTF

D: .
V: TRBV28
size: once
J: TRBJ2-7
DNA: TGTGCCAGCAGTTGGGGTTACGAGCAGTACTTC
CDR3: CASSWGYEQYF

D: TRBD2
V: TRBV28
size: .
J: TRBJ2-7
DNA: TGTGCCAGCAGTTTTAGGGTCGGGAGCGGGAGTGGGTACGAGCAGTACTTC
CDR3: CASSFRVGSGSGYEQYF

D: .
V: TRBV2
size: .
J: TRBJ1-2
DNA: TGTGCCAGCAGTGAAAGGGGCAGGGAGGCCCCGTACTATGGCTACACCTTC
CDR3: CASSERGREAPYYGYTF

D: TRBD1
V: TRBV7-3
size: .
J: TRBJ2-1
DNA: TGTGCCAGCAGCTCGGGACAGGGGTTGAATGAGCAGTTCTTC
CDR3: CASSSGQGLNEQFF